These T cell receptor beta chains were read from a single sample in a study of T cells in localized non-small cell lung cancer. Generated by immunoSEQ multiplex PCR, the TCRdb table keeps only in-frame clones and is missing some. The repertoire holds tens of thousands of clones, with about 85% as singletons. The source was PBMCs, collected before any cancer treatment. Receptors originate from a man aged 35 to 69 with stage II squamous cell lung carcinoma. CDR3s include the opening cysteine and the closing phenylalanine or tryptophan. The D gene is left open where the match is weak. Rows give clone size only sometimes, using once, few, many, or a class for an expanded clone.

clone_size | j_call | d_call | v_call | cdr3_aa | cdr3_nt
NA | TRBJ1-2 | NA | TRBV27 | CASSSVVVGGYTF | TGTGCCAGCAGTTCCGTCGTGGTGGGGGGCTACACCTTC
NA | TRBJ1-5 | NA | TRBV4-3 | CASSQTNEQNQPQHF | TGCGCCAGCAGCCAGACCAATGAACAAAATCAGCCCCAGCATTTT
NA | TRBJ2-1 | TRBD2 | TRBV7-2 | CASSFDSGGYNEQFF | TGTGCCAGCAGCTTCGACAGCGGGGGATACAATGAGCAGTTCTTC
NA | TRBJ1-4 | NA | TRBV25-1 | CASSEWRDYLNEKLFF | TGTGCCAGCAGTGAATGGCGGGATTACCTTAATGAAAAACTGTTTTTT
NA | TRBJ2-7 | NA | TRBV27 | CASSFKAFYEQYF | TGTGCCAGCAGTTTTAAAGCGTTCTACGAGCAGTACTTT
NA | TRBJ2-5 | TRBD2 | TRBV7-9 | CASSFQGDYMRETQYF | TGTGCCAGCAGCTTCCAAGGGGACTATATGAGAGAGACCCAGTACTTC
NA | TRBJ1-4 | NA | TRBV9 | CASSGGGNEKLFF | TGTGCCAGCAGCGGGGGAGGTAATGAAAAACTGTTTTTT
NA | TRBJ2-7 | NA | TRBV9 | CASSVATGSSYEQYF | TGTGCCAGCAGCGTAGCTACAGGGAGCTCCTACGAGCAGTACTTC
once | TRBJ1-4 | TRBD1 | TRBV27 | CASSSRQGGNEKLFF | TGTGCCAGCAGTTCGAGACAGGGAGGTAATGAAAAACTGTTTTTT
NA | TRBJ2-1 | NA | TRBV27 | CASSLGGGGYSYNEQFF | TGTGCCAGCAGTTTAGGGGGAGGCGGTTACTCCTACAATGAGCAGTTCTTC
NA | TRBJ2-7 | NA | TRBV9 | CASSVYPDRPYEQYF | TGTGCCAGCAGCGTATACCCGGACAGACCCTACGAGCAGTACTTC
NA | TRBJ1-5 | TRBD1 | TRBV27 | CASSLAGQGYQPQHF | TGTGCCAGCAGTCTCGCGGGACAGGGGTATCAGCCCCAGCATTTT
NA | TRBJ2-2 | TRBD1 | TRBV5-6 | CASSFYWTGNTGELFF | TGTGCCAGCAGCTTCTATTGGACAGGGAACACCGGGGAGCTGTTTTTT
NA | TRBJ2-1 | NA | TRBV7-9 | CASSLAAVGSGEQFF | TGTGCCAGCAGCTTAGCGGCCGTGGGGTCCGGTGAGCAGTTCTTC
few | TRBJ1-1 | NA | TRBV6-4 | CASSESMMNTEAFF | TGTGCCAGCAGTGAATCGATGATGAACACTGAAGCTTTCTTT
NA | TRBJ1-1 | TRBD1 | TRBV5-6 | CASSLGQGGTEAFF | TGTGCCAGCAGCCTGGGACAGGGTGGCACTGAAGCTTTCTTT
NA | TRBJ1-1 | TRBD1 | TRBV14 | CASSHTGTGTEAFF | TGTGCCAGCAGCCATACTGGGACAGGGACTGAAGCTTTCTTT
NA | TRBJ2-5 | NA | TRBV7-7 | CASSLRGQGLPPAQETQYF | TGTGCTAGCAGCTTACGTGGGCAGGGACTCCCCCCGGCCCAAGAGACCCAGTACTTC